What follows is one T cell receptor (beta chain) and its context. These data originate in a study of blood T cell repertoires in COVID-19. Looking at the study overall: COVID-19 samples collected from the United States, Italy and Spain covered acute and convalescent phases. The cDNA or gDNA used as material had been derived from T cells, B-cell-depleted T cells, or PBMCs.

Enrolment of Seattle patients took place during active infection, and they were followed longitudinally. CDR3 length: 15 amino acids. Germline V CDR1 and CDR2: SGHTA, FQGNSA. J lost 7 bases, V lost 5 bases, and 8 bases had no gene match. As processed by the authors: Reference gene primer amplification gave nucleated cell count estimates. The protocol was immunoSEQ multiplex PCR, while the TCRdb copy is restricted to in-frame clones and leaves out a portion. From that table come the V and J calls and clone size; the DNA was used to work out D and trimming. This sample yields 100,000 to 150,000 clones, of which roughly four fifths are seen a single time; approximately 6% belongs to the top ten.

Material: peripheral blood. This chain links TRBV7-2 with TRBJ2-7, with 13 bases identical to TRBD2. This TCR came from an older man with COVID-19, enrolled during active disease. CDR3 DNA: TGTGCCAGCAGCCCGAGACTAGCGGGAGGTAAGGAGCAGTACTTC. Amino acids: CASSPRLAGGKEQYF.